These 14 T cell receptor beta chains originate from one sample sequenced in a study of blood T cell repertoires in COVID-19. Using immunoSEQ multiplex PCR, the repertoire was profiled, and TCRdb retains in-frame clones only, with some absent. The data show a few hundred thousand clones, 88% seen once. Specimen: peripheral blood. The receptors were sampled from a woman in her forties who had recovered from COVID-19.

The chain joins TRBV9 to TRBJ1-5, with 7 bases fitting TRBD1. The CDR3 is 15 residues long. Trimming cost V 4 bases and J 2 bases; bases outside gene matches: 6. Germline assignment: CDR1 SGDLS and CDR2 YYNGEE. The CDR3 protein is CASSLTTGGNQPQHF. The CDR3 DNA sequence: TGTGCCAGCAGCCTTACTACAGGGGGCAATCAGCCCCAGCATTTT.

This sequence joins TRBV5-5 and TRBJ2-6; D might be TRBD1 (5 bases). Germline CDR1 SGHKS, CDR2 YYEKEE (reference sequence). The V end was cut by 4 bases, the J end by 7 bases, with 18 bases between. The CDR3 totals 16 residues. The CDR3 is CASSGEGVPAANVLTF. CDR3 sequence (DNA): TGTGCCAGCAGCGGAGAAGGGGTGCCGGCCGCCAACGTCCTGACTTTC.

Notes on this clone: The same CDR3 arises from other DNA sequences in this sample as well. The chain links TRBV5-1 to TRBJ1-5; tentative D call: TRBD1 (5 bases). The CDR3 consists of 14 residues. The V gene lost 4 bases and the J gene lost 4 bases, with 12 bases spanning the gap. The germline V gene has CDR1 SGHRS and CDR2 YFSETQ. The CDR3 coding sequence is TGCGCCAGCAGCCCCGGGGGGGGGAATCAGCCCCAGCATTTT. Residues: CASSPGGGNQPQHF.

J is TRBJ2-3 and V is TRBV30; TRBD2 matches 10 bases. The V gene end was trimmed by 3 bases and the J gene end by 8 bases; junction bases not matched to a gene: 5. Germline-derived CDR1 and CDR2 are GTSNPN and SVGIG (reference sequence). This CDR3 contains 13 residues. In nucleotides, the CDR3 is TGTGCCTGGAGGCTAGCGGGAGTGGGTACGCAGTATTTT. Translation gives CAWRLAGVGTQYF.

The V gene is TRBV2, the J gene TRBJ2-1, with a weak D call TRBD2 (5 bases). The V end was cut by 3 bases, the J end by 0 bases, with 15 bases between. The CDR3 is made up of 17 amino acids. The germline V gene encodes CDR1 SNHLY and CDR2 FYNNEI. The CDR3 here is CASSERAQRSSYNEQFF. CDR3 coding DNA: TGTGCCAGCAGTGAGCGGGCGCAAAGAAGCTCCTACAATGAGCAGTTCTTC. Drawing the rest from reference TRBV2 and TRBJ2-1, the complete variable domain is EPEVTQTPSHQVTQMGQEVILRCVPISNHLYFYWYRQILGQKVEFLVSFYNNEISEKSEIFDDQFSVERPDGSNFTLKIRSTKLEDSAMYFCASSERAQRSSYNEQFFGPGTRLTVL.

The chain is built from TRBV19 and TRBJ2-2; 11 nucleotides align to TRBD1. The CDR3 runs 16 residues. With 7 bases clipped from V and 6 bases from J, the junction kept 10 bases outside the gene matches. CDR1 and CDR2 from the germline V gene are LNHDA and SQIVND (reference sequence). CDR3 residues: CASMGQGGAWAGELFF. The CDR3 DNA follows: TGTGCCAGTATGGGACAGGGGGGGGCGTGGGCCGGGGAGCTGTTTTTT.

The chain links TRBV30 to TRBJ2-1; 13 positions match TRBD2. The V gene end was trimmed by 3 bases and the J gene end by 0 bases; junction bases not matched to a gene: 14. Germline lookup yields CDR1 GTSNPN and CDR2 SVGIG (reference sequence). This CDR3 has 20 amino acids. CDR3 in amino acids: CAWSGLGGLAGPSSYNEQFF. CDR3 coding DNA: TGTGCCTGGAGCGGGCTGGGGGGACTAGCGGGACCAAGCTCCTACAATGAGCAGTTCTTC.

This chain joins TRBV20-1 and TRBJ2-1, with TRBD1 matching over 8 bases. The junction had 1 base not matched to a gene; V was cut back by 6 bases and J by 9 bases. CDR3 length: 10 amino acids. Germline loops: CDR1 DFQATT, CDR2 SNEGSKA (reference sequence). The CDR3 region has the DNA TGCAGTGCCAGGGGGCGTGAGCAGTTCTTC. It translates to CSARGREQFF.

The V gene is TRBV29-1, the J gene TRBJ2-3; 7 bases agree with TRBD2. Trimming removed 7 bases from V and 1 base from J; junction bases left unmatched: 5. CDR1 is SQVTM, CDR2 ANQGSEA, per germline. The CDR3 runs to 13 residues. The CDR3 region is CSAAGVGTDTQYF. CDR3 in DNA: TGCAGCGCCGCGGGAGTGGGCACAGATACGCAGTATTTT.

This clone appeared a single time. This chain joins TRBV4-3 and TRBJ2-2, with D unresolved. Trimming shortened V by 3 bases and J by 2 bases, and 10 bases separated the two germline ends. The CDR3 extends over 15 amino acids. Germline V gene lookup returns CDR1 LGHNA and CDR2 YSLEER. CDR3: CASSHGRTNTGELFF. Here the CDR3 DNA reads TGCGCCAGCAGCCATGGCCGAACAAACACCGGGGAGCTGTTTTTT.

CDR3 coding DNA: TGTGCCAGCAGCACATCGACAGGGCGCGAGCAGTACTTC. This encodes CASSTSTGREQYF. The chain is built from TRBV7-2 and TRBJ2-7, with 7 bases fitting TRBD1. Trimming removed 5 bases from V and 6 bases from J; junction bases left unmatched: 7. This CDR3 has 13 amino acids. Germline V gives CDR1 SGHTA, CDR2 FQGNSA.

The chain's CDR3 is CASTPRGSDTQYF. The CDR3 bases are TGTGCCAGCACCCCGAGGGGGTCAGATACGCAGTATTTT. V usage is TRBV21-1 and J usage is TRBJ2-3; whether TRBD1, the table's D call, matches the DNA was not checked. TRBV21-1 is a listed pseudogene. The CDR3 extends over 13 amino acids.

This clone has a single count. In nucleotides, the CDR3 is TGCAGCGTTCCTGACCTAGCGGGAGGGCCCACAGATACGCAGTATTTT. Encoded protein: CSVPDLAGGPTDTQYF. The chain uses TRBV29-1 and TRBJ2-3, with TRBD2 identical over 12 bases. Germline CDR1 and CDR2: SQVTM and ANQGSEA. V was clipped by 5 bases and J by 2 bases; unmatched bases: 8. The CDR3 has 16 residues.

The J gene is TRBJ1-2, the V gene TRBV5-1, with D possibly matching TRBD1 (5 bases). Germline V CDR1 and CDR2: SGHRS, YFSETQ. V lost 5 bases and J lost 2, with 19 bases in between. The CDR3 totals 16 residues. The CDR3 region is CASRPDTTLRNYGYTF. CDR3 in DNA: TGCGCCAGCAGACCGGACACAACTCTTAGGAACTATGGCTACACCTTC.